The source of this T cell receptor (beta chain) is a study of blood T cell repertoires in COVID-19. Looking at the study overall: Sample material is recorded as cDNA or gDNA derived from T cells, B-cell-depleted T cells, or PBMCs.

The CDR3 consists of 13 residues. Germline V CDR1 and CDR2: SGHRS, YFSETQ. Trimming shortened V by 3 bases and J by 7 bases, and 13 bases separated the two germline ends. In Seattle, patients joined the study during active infection and were tracked longitudinally. Using immunoSEQ multiplex PCR, the repertoire was profiled, and TCRdb retains in-frame clones only, with some absent. The sample holds about 160,000 clones, around 83% seen once. The specimen sequenced was peripheral blood. This receptor was identified in a woman in her 50s with COVID-19, enrolled during active disease. This chain links TRBV5-1 with TRBJ1-1; perhaps TRBD1 as D (5 bases). The CDR3 DNA reads as TGCGCCAGCAGCTCGGACAATCGTATTGAAGCTTTCTTT. Translated, it gives CASSSDNRIEAFF.